The 4 T cell receptor beta chains given below trace back to one sample, sequenced in a study of T cells after yellow fever vaccination. TCRdb reanalysed the 5' RACE reads using MiXCR and keeps one entry per CDR3 protein. The sample lists about 320,000 distinct CDR3 sequences, 3.5% to 5% occurring once. Here the sequenced sample was PBMCs, taken 15 days after the yellow fever booster vaccination. The source of these receptors is a man aged 18-30 years who received the YFV17D yellow fever vaccine.

In regard to this clonotype: A much larger clonotype is one base distant, so this may be a read error. V usage is TRBV6-5 and J usage is TRBJ1-5; D call uncertain. The CDR3 contains 14 residues. CDR1 is MNHEY and CDR2 is SVGAGI in the germline V gene. Trimming left V 5 bases short and J 6 bases short, with 14 bases between. CDR3 sequence reads: CASSDVGSGQPQHF. As DNA, the CDR3 is TGTGCCAGCAGTGACGTGGGGTCGGGTCAGCCCCAGCATTTT.

A few counts support this clonotype. This sequence joins TRBV4-2 and TRBJ2-4; D possibly corresponds to TRBD2 (5 bases). The germline CDR1 and CDR2 sequences are LGHNA and YNFKEQ. V shed 0 bases and J shed 0 bases, with 21 bases lying between them. There are 20 residues in the CDR3. CDR3 DNA: TGTGCCAGCAGCCAAGATGGCAGCGGCAGCCTGATACTAGCCAAAAACATTCAGTACTTC. This translates into CASSQDGSGSLILAKNIQYF.

There are many counts of this clonotype. The chain joins TRBV29-1 to TRBJ2-2, with 7 positions matching TRBD2. CDR3 size: 14 residues. Germline V gives CDR1 SQVTM, CDR2 ANQGSEA. With 6 bases clipped from V and 8 bases from J, the junction kept 12 bases outside the gene matches. The CDR3 DNA sequence: TGCAGCGTCGGCCCGGCAGCGGGGTCGGGGGAGCTGTTTTTT. As protein: CSVGPAAGSGELFF.

This clonotype was counted a few times. CDR3 nucleotide sequence: TGTGCCAGCACCTTCGGGGCTTACTACGAGCAGTACTTC. Amino acid sequence: CASTFGAYYEQYF. This sequence joins TRBV12-3 or TRBV12-4 and TRBJ2-7; possibly TRBD1 or TRBD2 for D (5 bases each). The germline V and J ends were trimmed by 7 bases and 3 bases, with 13 bases remaining between them. The CDR3 extends over 13 amino acids.